These T cell receptor beta chains were read from a single sample in a study of blood T cell repertoires in COVID-19. The table came from immunoSEQ multiplex PCR; TCRdb's copy has only in-frame clones and leaves some out. The sample includes approximately 74,000 clones, almost 80% of them seen just once. Sequenced: peripheral blood. The receptors derive from a man between 60 and 75 years old with acute or convalescent COVID-19. The CDR3 runs from the conserved cysteine through the conserved F or W. D genes are given only for firm matches. The size of a clone is reported for some rows only, either as once, few or many, or as a class for expanded clones.

V gene: TRBV4-3; CDR3 length: 15; J gene: TRBJ2-5; clone size: -; D gene: -; CDR3 protein: CASSQESGAGETQYF; CDR3 DNA: TGCGCCAGCAGCCAAGAATCTGGGGCGGGGGAGACCCAGTACTTC
V gene: TRBV4-2; CDR3 length: 15; J gene: TRBJ1-5; clone size: -; D gene: TRBD1; CDR3 protein: CASSQTDRGNQPQHF; CDR3 DNA: TGTGCCAGCAGCCAAACGGACAGGGGCAATCAGCCCCAGCATTTT
V gene: TRBV11-2; CDR3 length: 15; J gene: TRBJ2-1; clone size: -; D gene: -; CDR3 protein: CASSLVGGGYNEQFF; CDR3 DNA: TGTGCCAGCAGCTTAGTTGGGGGCGGGTACAATGAGCAGTTCTTC
V gene: TRBV29-1; CDR3 length: 12; J gene: TRBJ1-1; clone size: -; D gene: TRBD1; CDR3 protein: CSVGTGDTEAFF; CDR3 DNA: TGCAGCGTTGGGACAGGGGACACTGAAGCTTTCTTT
V gene: TRBV7-9; CDR3 length: 15; J gene: TRBJ1-6; clone size: -; D gene: -; CDR3 protein: CASSSGLAANSPLHF; CDR3 DNA: TGTGCCAGCAGCTCCGGGTTGGCAGCTAATTCACCCCTCCACTTT
V gene: TRBV19; CDR3 length: 16; J gene: TRBJ1-2; clone size: -; D gene: TRBD1; CDR3 protein: CASSIWWSDRDHGYTF; CDR3 DNA: TGTGCCAGTAGTATATGGTGGTCGGACAGGGACCATGGCTACACCTTC
V gene: TRBV7-8; CDR3 length: 17; J gene: TRBJ1-5; clone size: few; D gene: -; CDR3 protein: CASSLPRGRTDDQPQHF; CDR3 DNA: TGTGCCAGCAGCTTGCCCAGGGGTAGGACAGATGATCAGCCCCAGCATTTT
V gene: TRBV5-5; CDR3 length: 13; J gene: TRBJ1-2; clone size: -; D gene: TRBD1; CDR3 protein: CASSLTGDYGYTF; CDR3 DNA: TGTGCCAGCAGCCTTACAGGGGACTATGGCTACACCTTC
V gene: TRBV10-3; CDR3 length: 13; J gene: TRBJ1-1; clone size: -; D gene: -; CDR3 protein: CAIRFTGDTEAFF; CDR3 DNA: TGTGCCATCAGATTTACGGGGGATACTGAAGCTTTCTTT
V gene: TRBV5-4; CDR3 length: 16; J gene: TRBJ1-2; clone size: -; D gene: TRBD1; CDR3 protein: CASSDMGQGPPGGYTF; CDR3 DNA: TGTGCCAGCAGCGATATGGGACAGGGGCCCCCCGGTGGCTACACCTTC
V gene: TRBV19; CDR3 length: 16; J gene: TRBJ1-3; clone size: once; D gene: -; CDR3 protein: CASSMGAFYSGNTIYF; CDR3 DNA: TGTGCCAGTAGTATGGGCGCATTCTACTCTGGAAACACCATATATTTT
V gene: TRBV6-5; CDR3 length: 14; J gene: TRBJ1-1; clone size: -; D gene: -; CDR3 protein: CASSSPRGAPEAFF; CDR3 DNA: TGTGCCAGCAGTTCCCCTCGGGGGGCGCCGGAGGCTTTCTTT
V gene: TRBV15; CDR3 length: 17; J gene: TRBJ2-4; clone size: -; D gene: TRBD1; CDR3 protein: CATSRDVGQANRYIQYF; CDR3 DNA: TGTGCCACCAGCAGAGATGTCGGACAGGCCAACCGGTACATTCAGTACTTC
V gene: TRBV7-3; CDR3 length: 14; J gene: TRBJ2-1; clone size: -; D gene: TRBD2; CDR3 protein: CASSATDTSDEQFF; CDR3 DNA: TGTGCCAGCAGCGCTACCGATACTAGCGATGAGCAGTTCTTC
V gene: TRBV2; CDR3 length: 15; J gene: TRBJ1-4; clone size: -; D gene: -; CDR3 protein: CASTDRRNLNEKLFF; CDR3 DNA: TGTGCCAGCACGGACAGAAGGAACCTTAATGAAAAACTGTTTTTT
V gene: TRBV30; CDR3 length: 12; J gene: TRBJ2-7; clone size: -; D gene: -; CDR3 protein: CAWSRSTYEQYF; CDR3 DNA: TGTGCCTGGAGTAGGAGTACCTACGAGCAGTACTTC
V gene: TRBV6-5; CDR3 length: 12; J gene: TRBJ1-5; clone size: -; D gene: TRBD1; CDR3 protein: CASGTGNQPQHF; CDR3 DNA: TGTGCCAGCGGGACAGGTAATCAGCCCCAGCATTTT
V gene: TRBV18; CDR3 length: 15; J gene: TRBJ1-1; clone size: -; D gene: -; CDR3 protein: CASSPPLVMNTEAFF; CDR3 DNA: TGTGCCAGCTCACCACCACTCGTCATGAACACTGAAGCTTTCTTT
V gene: TRBV6-5; CDR3 length: 15; J gene: TRBJ2-7; clone size: medium-sized; D gene: -; CDR3 protein: CASSYTQTGSYEQYF; CDR3 DNA: TGTGCCAGCAGTTACACTCAGACGGGCTCCTACGAGCAGTACTTC
V gene: TRBV6-2/TRBV6-3; CDR3 length: 16; J gene: TRBJ2-7; clone size: -; D gene: -; CDR3 protein: CASSSYTPGTYYEQYF; CDR3 DNA: TGTGCCAGCAGTTCGTACACCCCAGGAACGTACTACGAGCAGTACTTC
V gene: TRBV11-2; CDR3 length: 15; J gene: TRBJ2-1; clone size: -; D gene: TRBD1; CDR3 protein: CASSPSGTGFDEQFF; CDR3 DNA: TGTGCCAGCAGCCCGTCGGGGACAGGGTTCGATGAGCAGTTCTTC
V gene: TRBV5-4; CDR3 length: 15; J gene: TRBJ2-7; clone size: few; D gene: -; CDR3 protein: CASSLQDLSPYEQYF; CDR3 DNA: TGTGCCAGCAGCCTACAGGACCTTAGTCCCTACGAGCAGTACTTC